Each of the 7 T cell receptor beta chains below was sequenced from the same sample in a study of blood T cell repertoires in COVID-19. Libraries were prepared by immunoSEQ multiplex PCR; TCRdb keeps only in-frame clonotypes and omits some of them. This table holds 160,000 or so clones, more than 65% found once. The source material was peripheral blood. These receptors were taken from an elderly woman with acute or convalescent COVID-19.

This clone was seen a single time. The CDR3 nucleotides are TGTGCCAGTAGTATAGTTGGAGGGTACCAGCCCCAGCATTTT. Translating gives CASSIVGGYQPQHF. The rearrangement joins TRBV19 to TRBJ1-5; no firm D call. The CDR3 is 14 amino acids. V was shortened by 1 base and J by 7 bases, with 11 bases between the two germline ends. The germline gives CDR1 LNHDA, CDR2 SQIVND (reference sequence).

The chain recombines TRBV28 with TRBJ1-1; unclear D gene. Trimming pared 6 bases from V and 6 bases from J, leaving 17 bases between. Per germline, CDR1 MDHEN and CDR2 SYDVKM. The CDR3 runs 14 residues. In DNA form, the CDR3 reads TGTGCCAGCAGCCCCCACAACGTAAAACCTGAAGCTTTCTTT. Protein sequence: CASSPHNVKPEAFF.

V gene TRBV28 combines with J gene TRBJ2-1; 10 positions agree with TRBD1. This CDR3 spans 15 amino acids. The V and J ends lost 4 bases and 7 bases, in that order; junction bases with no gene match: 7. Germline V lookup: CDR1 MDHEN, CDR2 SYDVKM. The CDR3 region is CASSSTGQGRNEQFF. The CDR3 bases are TGTGCCAGCAGTTCGACGGGACAGGGGCGGAATGAGCAGTTCTTC.

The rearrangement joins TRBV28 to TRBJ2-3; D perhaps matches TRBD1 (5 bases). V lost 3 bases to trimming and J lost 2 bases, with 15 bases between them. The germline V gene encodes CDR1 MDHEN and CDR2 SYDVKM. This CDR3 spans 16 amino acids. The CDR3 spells CASSFQWEGDTDTQYF. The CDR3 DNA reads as TGTGCCAGCAGTTTTCAGTGGGAAGGGGACACAGATACGCAGTATTTT. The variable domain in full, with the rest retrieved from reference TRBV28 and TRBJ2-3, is DVKVTQSSRYLVKRTGEKVFLECVQDMDHENMFWYRQDPGLGLRLIYFSYDVKMKEKGDIPEGYSVSREKKERFSLILESASTNQTSMYLCASSFQWEGDTDTQYFGPGTRLTVL.

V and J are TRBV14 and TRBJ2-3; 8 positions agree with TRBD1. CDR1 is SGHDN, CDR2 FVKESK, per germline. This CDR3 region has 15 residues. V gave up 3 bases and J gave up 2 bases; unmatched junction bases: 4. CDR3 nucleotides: TGTGCCAGCAGCCAGGGACAGGTTATCACAGATACGCAGTATTTT. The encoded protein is CASSQGQVITDTQYF.

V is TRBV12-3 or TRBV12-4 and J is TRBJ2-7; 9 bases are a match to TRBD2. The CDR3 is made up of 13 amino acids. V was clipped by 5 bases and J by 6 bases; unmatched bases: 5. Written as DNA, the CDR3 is TGTGCCAGCAGTCTGGGACTAGCCTCCGAGCAGTACTTC. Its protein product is CASSLGLASEQYF.

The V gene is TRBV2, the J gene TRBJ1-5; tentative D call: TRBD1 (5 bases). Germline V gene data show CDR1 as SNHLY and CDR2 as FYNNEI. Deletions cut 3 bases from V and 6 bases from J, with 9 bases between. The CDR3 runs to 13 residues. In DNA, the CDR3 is TGTGCCAGCAGTGATAGGGGCCCTCAGCCCCAGCATTTT. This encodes CASSDRGPQPQHF.